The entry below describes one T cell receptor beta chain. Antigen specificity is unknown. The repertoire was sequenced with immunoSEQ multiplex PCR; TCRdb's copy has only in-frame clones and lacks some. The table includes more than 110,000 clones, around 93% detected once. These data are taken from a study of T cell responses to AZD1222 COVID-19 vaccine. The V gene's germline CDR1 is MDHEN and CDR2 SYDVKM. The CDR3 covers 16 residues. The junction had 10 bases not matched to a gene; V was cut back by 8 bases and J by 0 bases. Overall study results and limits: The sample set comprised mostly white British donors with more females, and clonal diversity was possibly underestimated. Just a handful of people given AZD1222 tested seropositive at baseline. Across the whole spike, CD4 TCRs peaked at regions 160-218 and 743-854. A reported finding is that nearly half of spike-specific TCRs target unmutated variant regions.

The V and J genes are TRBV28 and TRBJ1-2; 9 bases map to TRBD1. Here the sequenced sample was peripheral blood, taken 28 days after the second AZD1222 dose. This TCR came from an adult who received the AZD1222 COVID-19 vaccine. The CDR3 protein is CASFLPGQGTNYGYTF. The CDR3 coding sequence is TGTGCCAGCTTCTTACCGGGACAGGGAACTAACTATGGCTACACCTTC.